The source of this T cell receptor beta chain is a study of control samples from healthy donors and cancer patients. Sequencing was performed with immunoSEQ multiplex PCR; in TCRdb, only in-frame clones are kept and a portion is missing. The sample records around 180,000 clones, about 91% being singletons. Germline V gives CDR1 SGHTS, CDR2 YDEGEE. V shed 1 base and J 4 bases; nucleotides not matched to a gene: 1. The CDR3 is 14 residues long. The chain has TRBV5-8 and TRBJ1-5, with 8 bases lining up with TRBD1. The sequence was collected from a woman aged 40 to 50 in good health. Sequenced input: blood. CDR3 DNA sequence: TGTGCCAGCAGCTTGAGGACAGGGAATCAGCCCCAGCATTTT. Translation: CASSLRTGNQPQHF.